This T cell receptor beta chain emerged from a study of cytomegalovirus exposure and HLA in healthy donors (dated by TCRdb to 2016 to 2017). The study in broad terms: An earlier analysis of 550 to 700 of the donors reported roughly 270 Gb of sequence data and around 110 million unique TCR beta sequences from about 200 million T cells. Five DR-DQ haplotypes were treated as single units for association and clustering because of strong linkage in the cohort. In the later analysis, no new phenotypic data were used to find candidate immune exposures; instead, reliance was placed on TCR beta sequences and their occurrence across donors. Alongside the repertoire data, information on donor age, sex, ethnicity and CMV serostatus was compiled. Among the approximately 420 genotyped donors, roughly 80% belonged to the genetic ancestry cluster associated with self-reported Caucasian donors. Along with the approximately 650-subject first cohort, a separate validation cohort of over a hundred different subjects was used. The study aimed to test whether signatures of past pathogen exposure could be identified by cataloging public T cell receptors. The number of typed donors differed by locus: about 629-630 for A, B, C, DRB1 and DQB1; about 520 for DQA1; 600 to 610 for DPA1; and approximately 450 for DPB1. To predict cytomegalovirus infection status, the study brought together high-throughput TCR immunosequencing, statistical association of individual TCRs with disease status, and machine learning. The T cell repertoires of some 670 subjects were profiled by immunosequencing and related to cytomegalovirus serostatus. Class I and class II HLA loci were covered by the typing at four-digit resolution. A later analysis re-examined previously published TCR beta repertoires from about 670 donors and added high-resolution HLA genotyping to investigate patterns of TCR occurrence. All discovery cohort repertoires had been generated on a single sequencing platform. A later genetic analysis used genome-wide SNP genotypes for about 60% of the roughly 700 donors, treating that subset as a discovery cohort. Among 300 to 450 genotyped donors of the cohort, an average of around 240,000 unique TCR beta nucleotide sequences were sequenced per donor, 15% to 20% of them non-productive. In an earlier analysis of over 550 of the donors, high-throughput TCR beta sequencing was used to judge whether each TCR beta V gene segment behaved as functional or pseudogenic. Around 320 gigabases of sequencing data and tens of millions of unique TCR sequences were included in an early release covering about 620 HLA-typed donors. The paper as a whole reports these results and caveats: Compared with equally common non-associated chains, HLA-associated TCR beta chains in a later analysis were more clonally expanded and had lower generation probabilities. CMV serostatus was the only immune exposure information available for the cohort. A later analysis reported that several top co-occurrence clusters appeared linked to parvovirus B19, influenza, CMV and Epstein-Barr virus. The cohort was sequenced for TCR beta chains only, and without alpha or paired-chain data the features that could be detected were limited. Sequencing depth was assumed to be roughly uniform across donors in the presence/absence analyses, though that assumption may not hold. In an earlier analysis of some 500 of the donors, most TCR beta V segments appeared in productive rearrangements about 87% or about 30% of the time, broadly matching IMGT annotations. A few of the identified cytomegalovirus-associated TCR beta chains were confirmed in vitro to be specific for cytomegalovirus antigens. Compared with the 666-donor mean, donors in an Asian-associated ancestry cluster had fewer N-insertions in productive TCRs, according to a later genetic analysis. According to the authors, the approach could potentially be generalized to other disease states and immunological phenotypes. Because counts were too low, about 18 rarely observed V segments, including chromosome 9 orphons, were excluded from the earlier analysis of about 500 of the donors. Because some donors lacked HLA typing at each locus, the association tests relied only on the typed subset. Cytomegalovirus status was reported to be diagnosed by the classifier with high specificity and sensitivity in both the original and validation cohorts. The 87-base-pair reads could not distinguish some IMGT-functional V segments, including TRBV6-2 and TRBV6-3, so those segments were excluded. Assigning TCR associations to individual alleles was difficult when HLA alleles, especially DR and DQ, strongly co-occurred. The study gave a list of some 150 TCR beta chains associated with cytomegalovirus. A later analysis found that TCR association rates varied across HLA loci, with DRB1 alleles showing the most associated TCRs and HLA-C alleles the fewest. Linkage disequilibrium might explain the correlated functional status among segregating V segments, but an unknown experimental factor could not be excluded. A further reported finding was that TCR beta sequences accurately predicted the HLA-A and HLA-B alleles for most subjects in the first cohort. According to a later analysis, most CMV-associated TCR beta chains appeared to be HLA-restricted, and the HLA associations seemed to be driven largely by CMV exposure. Specific HLA alleles were associated with 15,000 to 20,000 TCR beta sequences at a false discovery rate of 0.05 in a later analysis. In a later genetic analysis, a missense DCLRE1C variant was associated with V-gene and J-gene trimming of TCR beta chains, and the association was replicated in an independent cohort. A cluster of highly shared sequence variants was judged likely to be a technical artifact of the sequencing pipeline. Across donors, most TCR sequences were observed very rarely, whereas some public TCRs were present in many individuals.

The cohort comprised fewer than 750 healthy bone marrow donors. At the time of sampling, all cohort members were nominally healthy, though unrecorded immune exposures were likely present. The donor tested CMV seronegative and was one of the 352 seronegative cohort members. A peripheral blood sample was collected from each donor, and TCR beta sequencing was performed on peripheral blood mononuclear cells. The Qiagen DNeasy Blood Extraction Kit was used to extract genomic DNA from the blood cell samples. CDR1 and CDR2 are read off the germline V gene (reference sequence) as SGHKS and YYEKEE. From its cysteine to its phenylalanine, the CDR3 spans 18 amino acids. Here the CDR3 DNA is all that survives: 54 bases in frame from base 1. Ends trimmed: V by 4 bases, J by 7 bases; bases unmatched to a gene: 20. Library generation was performed with the immunoSEQ multiplex PCR assay. For the multiplex PCR, a mixture combining 60 forward primers for TCR Vbeta segments and 13 reverse primers for TCR Jbeta segments was used. A multiplex PCR assay on genomic DNA amplified the CDR3 region of rearranged TCR beta genes. On the Illumina HiSeq System, the amplified TCR beta libraries were sequenced as 87-base-pair reads. The authors processed their data as follows. In a later analysis, tens of millions of unique TCR beta chains were counted across the roughly 610 repertoires, and roughly 11 million of these chains were shared by at least two donors. To remove PCR and sequencing errors, raw reads were error-corrected and collapsed into unique sequences using a nearest-neighbor algorithm that merged closely related sequences. To assign V, D and J gene segments, CDR3 sequences were aligned to IMGT reference sequences. Each retained sequence needed at least a six-nucleotide match to both a V gene segment and a J gene segment. A rearrangement was called productive if the CDR3 had no stop codons and remained in frame with V and J, and every other rearrangement was called non-productive. Following IMGT convention, CDR3 was defined as the stretch from the second conserved V-encoded cysteine to the conserved J-encoded phenylalanine. The earlier analysis of about 590 of the donors excluded sequences that lacked an unambiguous match to a single V gene segment. In an earlier analysis of roughly 600 of the donors, a V segment was called functional when productive rearrangements were above 56.7%, and segregating when the standard deviation between donors exceeded 5%. A statistical classification framework was built for diagnosing cytomegalovirus status from the catalog of TCR beta chain sequences. In a later analysis, V and J genes were assigned by comparing TCR nucleotide sequences against IMGT/GENE-DB human TR gene sequences. A later analysis assigned CDR3 sequences and most-parsimonious VDJ recombination scenarios with the TCRdist pipeline. A later analysis defined each TCR beta chain by its CDR3 amino acid sequence plus V-gene family, and excluded reads lacking a unique V-gene family. To address suspected cross-contamination and a sequencing artifact, a later analysis removed around 590 highly shared, low-generation-probability nucleotide sequences. In a later analysis, a clonal expansion index for each public chain was calculated from normalized within-repertoire ranks of inferred template counts. A later analysis computed generation probabilities with a VDJ recombination model fitted to out-of-frame rearrangements, and checked the results against IGoR. In a later analysis, hypergeometric tests were used to score TCR-TCR, TCR-HLA and TCR-CMV co-occurrence, with a repertoire-size bias correction applied to TCR pairs. To estimate false discovery rates, a later analysis permuted the HLA or CMV assignments 20 times. In a later analysis, co-occurring TCRs were grouped using DBSCAN, with TCRdist sequence similarity added in when clustering inside HLA-allele-positive subsets. For co-occurrence clustering, repertoires with fewer than 30,000 or more than 120,000 public chains were excluded, along with 4 to 6 repertoires with anomalous nucleotide sharing. TCRdb took over this immuneACCESS table, retaining in-frame rearrangements with V and J assigned. Such tables are incomplete; in checked studies, under half of the missing clones stem from an unresolved V gene, and the remainder is unexplained. V and J calls plus clone size are reproduced from that table; the DNA served to infer D and trimming. This sample lists some 95,000 clones; over 75% were detected once. Under 8.5% of the sample is held by the ten biggest clonotypes.

With respect to this clone: Its antigen remains undetermined. Nothing much larger sits one base from this clone, and base qualities are not available.

This sequence was found in a man aged 25 to 40 in good health and CMV-seronegative. What was sequenced was PBMCs. The V and J genes are TRBV5-5 and TRBJ2-5, and TRBD1 aligns with 9 junction nucleotides. The CDR3 region reads CASSPVTGGTFVSWTQYF. The nucleotide sequence reads TGTGCCAGCAGCCCGGTCACAGGGGGCACTTTCGTTAGTTGGACCCAGTACTTC.